A selection of T cell receptor beta chains follows, all from one sample in a study of OX40 agonist ivuxolimab in advanced cancers. The assay was immunoSEQ multiplex PCR, and TCRdb's table has in-frame clones only and misses some. Found here are tens of thousands of clones, about 90% of them singletons; the top ten hold roughly 0.53%. The sample here was CD4+ or CD8+ T cells sorted from blood, taken in a trial of the OX40 agonist ivuxolimab. The receptor source for this set is an adult with an advanced solid tumor such as melanoma, head and neck, liver or kidney cancer. Each CDR3 is given without its conserved first and last residue.

J gene: TRBJ2-2
V gene: TRBV29-1
CDR3 protein: SAVQGRNTGELF

J gene: TRBJ1-4
V gene: TRBV7-9
CDR3 protein: ASSLPGTATNEKLF

J gene: TRBJ2-2
V gene: TRBV12-5
CDR3 protein: ASGIGTSGSRGTGELF

J gene: TRBJ1-4
V gene: TRBV30
CDR3 protein: AWSLGTGPEKLF

J gene: TRBJ2-2
V gene: TRBV10-3
CDR3 protein: AISPGLAGGGTGELF

J gene: TRBJ2-1
V gene: TRBV18
CDR3 protein: ASSPLGDEQF

J gene: TRBJ2-6
V gene: TRBV6-4
CDR3 protein: ASSDRSSGANVLT

J gene: TRBJ2-1
V gene: TRBV10-1
CDR3 protein: ASRSGEGLSYNEQF

J gene: TRBJ2-7
V gene: TRBV11-2
CDR3 protein: ASSLGSEQY

J gene: TRBJ2-7
V gene: TRBV5-4
CDR3 protein: ASSLGAGDIYEQY

J gene: TRBJ1-4
V gene: TRBV19
CDR3 protein: ASSTSRAEKLF

J gene: TRBJ2-7
V gene: TRBV6-5
CDR3 protein: AGRDFSYEQY

J gene: TRBJ2-7
V gene: TRBV18
CDR3 protein: ASSPGEYEQY

J gene: TRBJ2-5
V gene: TRBV6-6
CDR3 protein: ASSYNRKETQY

J gene: TRBJ2-7
V gene: TRBV15
CDR3 protein: ATSRVSSRGLAVYEQY

J gene: TRBJ1-2
V gene: TRBV18
CDR3 protein: ASSPDGGDGYT

J gene: TRBJ2-7
V gene: TRBV2
CDR3 protein: ASGTGGPSYEQY

J gene: TRBJ2-3
V gene: TRBV19
CDR3 protein: ASKAGQGYTDTQY

J gene: TRBJ2-5
V gene: TRBV5-1
CDR3 protein: ASSLGSQETQY

J gene: TRBJ2-2
V gene: TRBV6-6
CDR3 protein: ASSYVRHEGGELF

J gene: TRBJ1-3
V gene: TRBV30
CDR3 protein: AWSVTGGNTIY

J gene: TRBJ1-1
V gene: TRBV5-1
CDR3 protein: ASSPEGGRVAEAF

J gene: TRBJ2-1
V gene: TRBV5-1
CDR3 protein: ASRASSGGYNEQF

J gene: TRBJ1-6
V gene: TRBV2
CDR3 protein: ASITGVTLH

J gene: TRBJ2-5
V gene: TRBV5-6
CDR3 protein: ASSPAGSGRGAETQY

J gene: TRBJ1-5
V gene: TRBV15
CDR3 protein: ATGPLGQGDQPQH

J gene: TRBJ2-7
V gene: TRBV30
CDR3 protein: AWSKRGQGRSEQY

J gene: TRBJ2-2
V gene: TRBV11-2
CDR3 protein: ASSLSDTGELF

J gene: TRBJ1-2
V gene: TRBV19
CDR3 protein: ASSKGQSNYGYT

J gene: TRBJ1-1
V gene: TRBV6-6
CDR3 protein: ASSLQREAEAF

J gene: TRBJ2-2
V gene: TRBV4-2
CDR3 protein: ASSQVTGANTGELF

J gene: TRBJ2-3
V gene: TRBV19
CDR3 protein: ASNTPGRGTDTQY

J gene: TRBJ1-2
V gene: TRBV5-6
CDR3 protein: ASSPAGNYGYT

J gene: TRBJ2-7
V gene: TRBV6-5
CDR3 protein: ASTDRAYEQY

J gene: TRBJ2-1
V gene: TRBV27
CDR3 protein: ASNPSNPRRSEQF

J gene: TRBJ1-5
V gene: TRBV4-1
CDR3 protein: ASSQEDSNQPQH

J gene: TRBJ2-3
V gene: TRBV18
CDR3 protein: ASNRDRGSDTQY

J gene: TRBJ1-1
V gene: TRBV6-1
CDR3 protein: ASSSLYEAF

J gene: TRBJ2-5
V gene: TRBV2
CDR3 protein: ASRLTSGQETQY

J gene: TRBJ2-5
V gene: TRBV10-3
CDR3 protein: AIRGAPLQETQY

J gene: TRBJ1-1
V gene: TRBV5-1
CDR3 protein: ASSLDGVRLNTEAF

J gene: TRBJ1-5
V gene: TRBV9
CDR3 protein: ASSVGGGADQPQH

J gene: TRBJ2-5
V gene: TRBV29-1
CDR3 protein: SVGGGTSGQETQY

J gene: TRBJ2-5
V gene: TRBV7-6
CDR3 protein: ASSLYETQY

J gene: TRBJ1-1
V gene: TRBV5-1
CDR3 protein: ASSFDRDTEAF